Below are 32 T cell receptor beta chains sequenced from a single sample in a study of blood T cell repertoires in COVID-19. Sequencing used immunoSEQ multiplex PCR; TCRdb keeps in-frame clones, though not all of them. The sample includes about 210,000 clones, around four fifths of them seen just once. The sample was peripheral blood. The receptors come from a man aged 50 to 59 with active or convalescent COVID-19.

The chain recombines TRBV5-5 with TRBJ2-5, with D possibly TRBD2 on 7 matching bases. This CDR3 contains 14 residues. Trimming pared 4 bases from V and 5 bases from J, leaving 15 bases between. Germline assignment: CDR1 SGHKS and CDR2 YYEKEE (reference sequence). The CDR3 region is CASSPWGGRETQYF. In nucleotides, the CDR3 is TGTGCCAGCAGCCCGTGGGGGGGCAGGGAGACCCAGTACTTC.

The chain combines TRBV27 with TRBJ2-1; 11 nucleotides match TRBD2. Germline V gives CDR1 MNHEY, CDR2 SMNVEV (reference sequence). V dropped 5 bases and J dropped 2; count of bases not matched to a gene: 5. The CDR3 spans 16 residues. The CDR3 loop reads CASSGGTSGAYNEQFF. In DNA, the CDR3 is TGTGCCAGCAGTGGCGGGACTAGCGGAGCCTACAATGAGCAGTTCTTC.

This clone was observed a few times. The chain carries TRBV9 and TRBJ2-6; 7 bases fit TRBD1. The germline CDR1 and CDR2 sequences are SGDLS and YYNGEE. After removal of 0 bases from V and 2 bases from J, the junction contained 8 bases not matched to a gene. The CDR3 spans 18 residues. The CDR3 sequence: CASSVARDRVPGANVLTF. CDR3 in DNA: TGTGCCAGCAGCGTAGCCCGAGACAGGGTTCCTGGGGCCAACGTCCTGACTTTC.

The chain has TRBV12-3 or TRBV12-4 and TRBJ1-1; TRBD1 matches at 7 bases. The V segment lost 6 bases and the J segment 4 bases; nucleotides outside the gene matches: 5. There are 13 residues in the CDR3. This CDR3 is CASRDTGATEAFF. Written as DNA, the CDR3 is TGTGCCAGCAGAGATACAGGGGCCACTGAAGCTTTCTTT.

The V and J genes are TRBV9 and TRBJ1-3, with 11 bases matching TRBD1. Germline V gene data show CDR1 as SGDLS and CDR2 as YYNGEE. The CDR3 extends over 15 amino acids. The V gene end was trimmed by 4 bases and the J gene end by 6 bases; junction bases not matched to a gene: 6. For the CDR3, the DNA is TGTGCCAGCAGCACCTCGGGACAGGGGGAAAACACCATATATTTT. It codes for CASSTSGQGENTIYF.

This clone came up once. The rearrangement uses TRBV30 and TRBJ1-1, with 7 bases matching TRBD1. This CDR3 is built from 13 residues. CDR1 and CDR2 (germline): GTSNPN, SVGIG (reference sequence). The junction had 4 bases not matched to a gene; V was cut back by 0 bases and J by 6 bases. CDR3 sequence: CAWSVGQGAEAFF. For the CDR3, the DNA is TGTGCCTGGAGTGTCGGCCAGGGGGCTGAAGCTTTCTTT.

J is TRBJ1-4 and V is TRBV30; 10 nucleotides line up with TRBD1. CDR3 length: 13 amino acids. Germline CDR1 and CDR2: GTSNPN and SVGIG (reference sequence). Losses at the gene ends were 4 bases for V and 8 bases for J; bases not matched to a gene: 4. The DNA for the CDR3 is TGTGCCTGGAAGGGACAGGGGAGCGAAAAACTGTTTTTT. As protein: CAWKGQGSEKLFF.

V and J are TRBV7-2 and TRBJ1-2; 8 bases match TRBD1. Germline CDR1 is SGHTA and CDR2 is FQGNSA. The CDR3 loop spans 17 amino acids. Trimming took 5 bases from V and 0 from J; bases not matched to a gene: 11. The DNA of the CDR3 is TGTGCCAGCAGCCCCGCCGGGACAGGAACTACTAACTATGGCTACACCTTC. Amino acids: CASSPAGTGTTNYGYTF.

CDR3 in DNA: TGTGCCAGTAGTCTTCAGGGGGTGAGCTCCTACGAGCAGTACTTC. This translates into CASSLQGVSSYEQYF. The V and J genes are TRBV19 and TRBJ2-7; TRBD1 agrees at 7 bases. Trimming took 5 bases from V and 0 from J; bases not matched to a gene: 7. Germline CDR1 and CDR2: LNHDA and SQIVND (reference sequence). This CDR3 spans 15 amino acids. Based on the CDR3 plus reference TRBV19 and TRBJ2-7, the full variable domain is DGGITQSPKYLFRKEGQNVTLSCEQNLNHDAMYWYRQDPGQGLRLIYYSQIVNDFQKGDIAEGYSVSREKKESFPLTVTSAQKNPTAFYLCASSLQGVSSYEQYFGPGTRLTVT.

J is TRBJ1-1 and V is TRBV19; 7 nucleotides align to TRBD1. This CDR3 contains 15 residues. Germline V gene data show CDR1 as LNHDA and CDR2 as SQIVND (reference sequence). With V trimmed by 3 bases and J by 6 bases, 10 bases remained unmatched. The CDR3 loop reads CASSMTPGGRAEAFF. In DNA form, the CDR3 reads TGTGCCAGTAGTATGACCCCAGGGGGTCGAGCTGAAGCTTTCTTT.

This clone showed up just once. The rearrangement joins TRBV28 to TRBJ1-2; D ambiguous. Germline V gene sequence: CDR1 MDHEN, CDR2 SYDVKM. CDR3 size: 15 residues. V lost 4 bases to trimming and J lost 4 bases, with 16 bases between them. The DNA of the CDR3 is TGTGCCAGCAGTTGGACCGTCTTTGGAGGCTATGGCTACACCTTC. Protein sequence: CASSWTVFGGYGYTF.

The rearrangement links TRBV12-2 to TRBJ1-1; whether TRBD1, the table's D call, matches the DNA was not checked. TRBV12-2 is assigned pseudogene status. The CDR3 runs 15 residues. CDR3 in DNA: TGTGCAAGTCGCTCAAACCGGGACAGACGCACTGAAGCTTTCTTT. It encodes CASRSNRDRRTEAFF.

This clone was picked up one time. Here the CDR3 reads CASSPYSSHTDTQYF. CDR3 DNA: TGCGCCAGCAGCCCTTACAGCTCTCACACAGATACGCAGTATTTT. The chain couples TRBV5-1 to TRBJ2-3, with D hard to call. CDR3 length equals 15 residues. V was clipped by 4 bases and J by 2 bases, with 14 bases between them. Germline V CDR1 and CDR2: SGHRS, YFSETQ.

This chain uses TRBV30 with TRBJ2-2, with a possible D match to TRBD1 (5 bases). V was clipped by 0 bases and J by 4 bases, with 15 bases between them. Germline-derived CDR1 and CDR2 are GTSNPN and SVGIG (reference sequence). The CDR3 spans 16 residues. CDR3 residues: CAWSVMGHGGTGELFF. As DNA, the CDR3 is TGTGCCTGGAGTGTAATGGGGCATGGCGGCACCGGGGAGCTGTTTTTT.

The V gene is TRBV29-1, the J gene TRBJ1-1; no clear D. The CDR3 consists of 13 residues. Trimming removed 3 bases from V and 4 bases from J, with 12 bases in between. Germline V gene data show CDR1 as SQVTM and CDR2 as ANQGSEA. CDR3 sequence reads: CSVEWAGSTEAFF. As DNA, the CDR3 is TGCAGCGTTGAGTGGGCCGGGAGCACTGAAGCTTTCTTT.

In its sample, this clone was seen a few times. The chain employs TRBV28 and TRBJ2-7, with D maybe TRBD1 (6 bases). The length of the CDR3 is 14 residues. Trimming pared 3 bases from V and 8 bases from J, leaving 17 bases between. Germline V lookup: CDR1 MDHEN, CDR2 SYDVKM. The CDR3 sequence is CASSLRIPGVQQYF. The CDR3 DNA is TGTGCCAGCAGTTTGCGCATTCCAGGGGTGCAGCAGTACTTC.

This clone showed up just once. This sequence joins TRBV30 and TRBJ2-1, with D possibly TRBD2 on 7 matching bases. In germline, CDR1 is GTSNPN, CDR2 SVGIG (reference sequence). V was cut by 7 bases and J by 6 bases, with 19 bases left in between. This CDR3 has 14 amino acids. CDR3 region: CALRGRGFFNEQFF. CDR3 nucleotide sequence: TGTGCCTTACGAGGGAGGGGGTTTTTCAATGAGCAGTTCTTC.

This chain joins TRBV27 and TRBJ2-3, with TRBD2 identical over 12 bases. From germline, CDR1 is MNHEY and CDR2 SMNVEV (reference sequence). J lost 2 bases, V lost 1 base, and 4 bases had no gene match. CDR3 length equals 17 residues. Here the CDR3 reads CASSLLTSGSYTDTQYF. Here the CDR3 DNA reads TGTGCCAGCAGTTTATTGACTAGCGGGAGTTACACAGATACGCAGTATTTT.

The rearrangement joins TRBV28 to TRBJ1-3; no firm D call. This CDR3 has 13 amino acids. V was cut by 5 bases and J by 7 bases, with 12 bases left in between. In germline, CDR1 is MDHEN, CDR2 SYDVKM. This chain's CDR3 is CASSGLYRNTIYF. The CDR3 DNA is TGTGCCAGCAGTGGGCTCTACCGGAACACCATATATTTT.

The CDR3 DNA reads TGTGCCAGTAGTATAGATCTATGGGCAGCAAACTATGGCTACACCTTC. As protein: CASSIDLWAANYGYTF. The chain couples TRBV19 to TRBJ1-2; D gene unclear. Germline CDR1 reads LNHDA; CDR2 reads SQIVND (reference sequence). V shed 0 bases and J shed 2 bases, with 13 bases lying between them. The CDR3 loop spans 16 amino acids. Complete variable domain (other parts from reference TRBV19 and TRBJ1-2): DGGITQSPKYLFRKEGQNVTLSCEQNLNHDAMYWYRQDPGQGLRLIYYSQIVNDFQKGDIAEGYSVSREKKESFPLTVTSAQKNPTAFYLCASSIDLWAANYGYTFGSGTRLTVV.

V usage is TRBV2 and J usage is TRBJ1-4; D is perhaps TRBD1 (5 bases). Germline CDR1 and CDR2: SNHLY and FYNNEI. The germline V and J ends were trimmed by 5 bases and 0 bases, with 7 bases remaining between them. This CDR3 comprises 14 residues. The CDR3 nucleotides read TGTGCCAGCAGTATGACAGCAACTAATGAAAAACTGTTTTTT. Its translation is CASSMTATNEKLFF. The full variable domain, with the rest looked up from reference TRBV2 and TRBJ1-4, is EPEVTQTPSHQVTQMGQEVILRCVPISNHLYFYWYRQILGQKVEFLVSFYNNEISEKSEIFDDQFSVERPDGSNFTLKIRSTKLEDSAMYFCASSMTATNEKLFFGSGTQLSVL.

The chain has TRBV9 and TRBJ2-1; D call uncertain. The CDR3 spans 16 residues. Per the germline V gene, CDR1 is SGDLS and CDR2 is YYNGEE. V lost 0 bases and J lost 10, with 20 bases in between. CDR3 DNA sequence: TGTGCCAGCAGCGTAGCTTTGCGGCTATCACCTCCGGAGCAGTTCTTC. Protein: CASSVALRLSPPEQFF.

The rearrangement joins TRBV2 to TRBJ2-3, with D maybe TRBD2 (5 bases). Trimming removed 4 bases from V and 0 bases from J, with 14 bases in between. Germline CDR1 and CDR2: SNHLY and FYNNEI. The CDR3 is made up of 16 amino acids. The CDR3 coding sequence is TGTGCCAGCAGTGGGTGGACTGGGGATAGCACAGATACGCAGTATTTT. Protein product: CASSGWTGDSTDTQYF.

The genes are TRBV18 and TRBJ1-2; 10 nucleotides line up with TRBD1. Germline CDR1 reads KGHSH; CDR2 reads LQKENI. This CDR3 spans 16 amino acids. V lost 4 bases and J lost 4; bases outside the gene matches: 9. CDR3 nucleotides: TGTGCCAGCTCACTCTTAGACAGGGGGCCGGTCTATGGCTACACCTTC. Its protein product is CASSLLDRGPVYGYTF.

V is TRBV19 and J is TRBJ2-3, with a possible D match to TRBD2 (6 bases). Germline CDR1 reads LNHDA; CDR2 reads SQIVND (reference sequence). The V and J ends lost 3 bases and 2 bases respectively, with 15 bases between them. This CDR3 is built from 16 residues. The CDR3 protein is CASSIQGGGATDTQYF. The CDR3 DNA is TGTGCCAGTAGTATCCAGGGAGGAGGGGCCACAGATACGCAGTATTTT.

The chain is built from TRBV25-1 and TRBJ1-5; 7 bases map to TRBD1. Germline trimming cut 9 bases from V and 3 bases from J; bases unmatched to any gene: 5. CDR1 and CDR2 (germline): MGHDK, SYGVNS. This CDR3 spans 13 amino acids. As DNA, the CDR3 is TGTGCCAGTCAGGGGACAGCCAATCAGCCCCAGCATTTT. Translation: CASQGTANQPQHF.

The rearrangement joins TRBV28 to TRBJ2-5, with unresolved D. The germline V and J ends were trimmed by 2 bases and 5 bases, with 12 bases remaining between them. Germline V lookup: CDR1 MDHEN, CDR2 SYDVKM. The CDR3 contains 14 residues. The CDR3 here is CASSLVYARETQYF. As DNA, the CDR3 is TGTGCCAGCAGTTTAGTATATGCTCGGGAGACCCAGTACTTC.

This clone was observed a handful of times. This chain links TRBV4-2 with TRBJ2-1; no definite D call. Trimming shortened V by 1 base and J by 9 bases, and 13 bases separated the two germline ends. The germline gives CDR1 LGHNA, CDR2 YNFKEQ. CDR3 size: 14 residues. CDR3 sequence: CASSQGVSRGEQFF. The DNA of the CDR3 is TGTGCCAGCAGCCAAGGGGTCAGTCGAGGTGAGCAGTTCTTC.

The rearrangement joins TRBV9 to TRBJ2-3, with 8 bases aligning to TRBD2. The V segment lost 4 bases and the J segment 4 bases; nucleotides outside the gene matches: 5. CDR3 size: 14 residues. The germline CDR1 and CDR2 sequences are SGDLS and YYNGEE. CDR3 sequence reads: CASSQRETSDTQYF. In nucleotides, the CDR3 is TGTGCCAGCAGCCAGCGGGAGACGTCAGATACGCAGTATTTT.

The chain employs TRBV19 and TRBJ1-1; D is unclear. Germline lookup yields CDR1 LNHDA and CDR2 SQIVND (reference sequence). The CDR3 totals 15 residues. Trimming shortened V by 5 bases and J by 4 bases, and 17 bases separated the two germline ends. CDR3 loop: CASSPHESAGTEAFF. The CDR3 DNA sequence: TGTGCCAGTAGTCCCCATGAGTCAGCGGGCACTGAAGCTTTCTTT.

This chain connects TRBV10-1 to TRBJ2-2; 12 positions agree with TRBD2. J lost 1 base, V lost 2 bases, and 2 bases had no gene match. The V gene's germline CDR1 is WNHNN and CDR2 SYGVQD (reference sequence). This CDR3 region has 17 residues. The CDR3 nucleotides are TGCGCCAGCAGTGAGCTACTAGCGGGAGGGAACACCGGGGAGCTGTTTTTT. Its translation is CASSELLAGGNTGELFF.

This clone occurred once. The rearrangement joins TRBV5-1 to TRBJ1-3; TRBD1 might be the D (5 bases). Germline V CDR1 and CDR2: SGHRS, YFSETQ. V gave up 3 bases and J gave up 0 bases, with 7 bases separating them. The length of the CDR3 is 14 residues. The CDR3 here is CASSSQGSGNTIYF. The CDR3 region has the DNA TGCGCCAGCAGCTCCCAGGGCTCTGGAAACACCATATATTTT.